This T cell receptor beta chain appears in the sequencing data of a study of shared clonotypes between healthy human individuals. Points from the study as a whole: In contrast to clonotypes shared by all four donors, non-shared clonotypes had lower generation probabilities. Rarefaction gave evidence that sorted-subset sequencing remained incomplete despite large depth. An anticipated effect of sequencing depth on clonotype sharing among donors was recognized.

Measured with immunoSEQ multiplex PCR; TCRdb has only the in-frame clones, and not every one. The profile covers about 2 million clones, with roughly 94% appearing a single time and more than 0.1% taken by the ten largest. The germline V and J ends were trimmed by 7 bases and 5 bases, with 20 bases remaining between them. The germline V gene encodes CDR1 MGHDK and CDR2 SYGVNS. This CDR3 has 15 residues. To note about this clone: No antigen is known for it.

Those who donated, Caucasian adults without exception, all lived in Nashville, Tennessee. Sequenced sample: naive CD4+ T cells sorted from blood. Subset indicated: CD45RA+ positively selected. This sequence was found in a man aged 18 to 29 in good health. The chain is built from TRBV25-1 and TRBJ2-5; a weak D match, TRBD2 (5 bases). CDR3 sequence reads: CASTQTGSLDETQYF. The CDR3 nucleotides read TGTGCCAGCACCCAGACGGGGAGCCTGGATGAGACCCAGTACTTC.